The entry below gives a single T cell receptor (beta chain) sequence along with its context. The antigen is unknown. This specimen comes from a study of T cell repertoires in ileal Crohn's disease. Study at large: Patients had a median approximately 7.2-year disease duration, and roughly 38% were active smokers. Each sample's TCRB immunosequencing used 450 to 550 nanograms of biopsy DNA.

With 10 bases clipped from V and 5 bases from J, the junction kept 5 bases outside the gene matches. The CDR3 loop spans 13 amino acids. Germline V gene lookup returns CDR1 SEHNR and CDR2 FQNEAQ (reference sequence). The protocol was immunoSEQ multiplex PCR, while the TCRdb copy is restricted to in-frame clones and leaves out a portion. The sample gives fewer than 3,000 clones, roughly 80% of which show up once; around 62% is in the top ten. Notes on the study in general: Compared with CD4 T cells, sorted CD8 cells carried more expanded clones. Clonal expansions were more frequent in active smokers than non-smokers at surgery.

The time point was: proximal margin of the surgical specimen (macroscopically non-inflamed). The sample was ileal tissue. The clonotype was recovered from an adult with Crohn's disease. This chain connects TRBV7-9 to TRBJ2-2; 9 nucleotides match TRBD1. CDR3 in amino acids: CATIGTGTGELFF. CDR3 coding DNA: TGTGCCACTATCGGGACAGGGACCGGGGAGCTGTTTTTT.